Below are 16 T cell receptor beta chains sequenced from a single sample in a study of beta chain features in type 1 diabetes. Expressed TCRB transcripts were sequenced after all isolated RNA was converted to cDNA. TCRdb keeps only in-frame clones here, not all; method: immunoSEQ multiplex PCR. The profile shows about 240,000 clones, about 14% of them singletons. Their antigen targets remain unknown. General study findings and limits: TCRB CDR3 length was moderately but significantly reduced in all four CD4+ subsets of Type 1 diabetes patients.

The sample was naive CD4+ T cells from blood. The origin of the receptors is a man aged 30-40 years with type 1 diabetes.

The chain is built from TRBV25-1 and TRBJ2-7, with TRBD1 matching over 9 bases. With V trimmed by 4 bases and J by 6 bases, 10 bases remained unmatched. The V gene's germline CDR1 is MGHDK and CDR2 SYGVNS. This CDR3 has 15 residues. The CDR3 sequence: CASSGAGDRVREQYF. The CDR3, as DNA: TGTGCCAGCAGTGGGGCGGGGGACAGGGTTCGCGAGCAGTACTTC.

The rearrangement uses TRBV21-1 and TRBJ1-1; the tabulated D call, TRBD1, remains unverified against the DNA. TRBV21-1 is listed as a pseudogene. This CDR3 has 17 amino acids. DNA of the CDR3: TGTGCCAGCAGCCTACGGGACAGGGGGCACCTGAACACTGAAGCTTTCTTT. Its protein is CASSLRDRGHLNTEAFF.

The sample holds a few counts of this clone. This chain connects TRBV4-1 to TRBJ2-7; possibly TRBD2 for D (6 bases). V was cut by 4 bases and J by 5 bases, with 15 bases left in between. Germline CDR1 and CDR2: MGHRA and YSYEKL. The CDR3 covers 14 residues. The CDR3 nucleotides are TGCGCCAGCAGCCGATCAACAACGGGGGACGAGCAGTACTTC. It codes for CASSRSTTGDEQYF.

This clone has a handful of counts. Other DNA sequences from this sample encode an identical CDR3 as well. The CDR3 is CASSSTGGTEAFF. CDR3 nucleotides: TGCGCCAGCAGCTCGACAGGGGGCACTGAAGCTTTCTTT. V is TRBV5-1 and J is TRBJ1-1, with 9 positions matching TRBD1. Germline V lookup: CDR1 SGHRS, CDR2 YFSETQ. J lost 4 bases, V lost 3 bases, and 1 base had no gene match. The CDR3 is made up of 13 amino acids. The full variable domain, with the rest looked up from reference TRBV5-1 and TRBJ1-1, is KAGVTQTPRYLIKTRGQQVTLSCSPISGHRSVSWYQQTPGQGLQFLFEYFSETQRNKGNFPGRFSGRQFSNSRSEMNVSTLELGDSALYLCASSSTGGTEAFFGQGTRLTVV.

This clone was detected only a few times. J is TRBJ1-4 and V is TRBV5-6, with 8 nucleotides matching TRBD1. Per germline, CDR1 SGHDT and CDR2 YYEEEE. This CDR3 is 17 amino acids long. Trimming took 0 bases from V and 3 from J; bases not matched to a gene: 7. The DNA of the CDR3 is TGTGCCAGCAGCTTGGTAGACAGGGGCGCAGCTAATGAAAAACTGTTTTTT. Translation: CASSLVDRGAANEKLFF. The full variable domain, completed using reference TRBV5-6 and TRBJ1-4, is DAGVTQSPTHLIKTRGQQVTLRCSPKSGHDTVSWYQQALGQGPQFIFQYYEEEERQRGNFPDRFSGHQFPNYSSELNVNALLLGDSALYLCASSLVDRGAANEKLFFGSGTQLSVL.

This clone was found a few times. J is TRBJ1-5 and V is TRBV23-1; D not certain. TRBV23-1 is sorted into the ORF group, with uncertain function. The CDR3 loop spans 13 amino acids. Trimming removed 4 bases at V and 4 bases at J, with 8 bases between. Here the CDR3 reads CASSRSDNQPQHF. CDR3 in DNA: TGCGCCAGCAGTCGGTCAGATAATCAGCCCCAGCATTTT.

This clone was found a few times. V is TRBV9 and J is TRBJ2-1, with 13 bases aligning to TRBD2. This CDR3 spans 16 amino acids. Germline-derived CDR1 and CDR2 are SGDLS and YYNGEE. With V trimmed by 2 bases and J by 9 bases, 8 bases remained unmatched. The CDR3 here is CASSVATGTSGAEQFF. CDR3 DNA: TGTGCCAGCAGCGTTGCTACCGGGACTAGCGGGGCTGAGCAGTTCTTC.

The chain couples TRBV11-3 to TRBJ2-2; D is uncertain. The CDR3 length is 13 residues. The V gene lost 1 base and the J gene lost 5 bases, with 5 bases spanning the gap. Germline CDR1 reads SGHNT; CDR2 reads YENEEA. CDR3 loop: CASSLVRTGELFF. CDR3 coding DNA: TGTGCCAGCAGCTTAGTCAGGACCGGGGAGCTGTTTTTT. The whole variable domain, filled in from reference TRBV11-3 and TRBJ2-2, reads EAGVVQSPRYKIIEKKQPVAFWCNPISGHNTLYWYLQNLGQGPELLIRYENEEAVDDSQLPKDRFSAERLKGVDSTLKIQPAELGDSAVYLCASSLVRTGELFFGEGSRLTVL.

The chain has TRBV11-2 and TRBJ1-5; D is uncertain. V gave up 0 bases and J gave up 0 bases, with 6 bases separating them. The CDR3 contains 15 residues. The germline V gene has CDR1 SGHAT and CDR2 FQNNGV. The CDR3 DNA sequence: TGTGCCAGCAGCTTAGATTCAAATAGCAATCAGCCCCAGCATTTT. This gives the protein CASSLDSNSNQPQHF.

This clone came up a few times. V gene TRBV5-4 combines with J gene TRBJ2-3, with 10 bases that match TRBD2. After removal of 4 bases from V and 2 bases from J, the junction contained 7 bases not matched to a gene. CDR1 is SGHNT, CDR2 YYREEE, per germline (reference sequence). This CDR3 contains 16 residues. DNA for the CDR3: TGTGCCAGCAGCGAACCGACTAGCGGGTACACAGATACGCAGTATTTT. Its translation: CASSEPTSGYTDTQYF.

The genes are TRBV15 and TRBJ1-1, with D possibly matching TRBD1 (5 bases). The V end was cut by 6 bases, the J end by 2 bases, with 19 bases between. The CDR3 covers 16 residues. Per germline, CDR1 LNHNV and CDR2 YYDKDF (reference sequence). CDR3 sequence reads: CATRPSPGGRNTEAFF. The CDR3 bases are TGTGCCACCAGGCCTTCTCCTGGGGGGAGAAACACTGAAGCTTTCTTT.

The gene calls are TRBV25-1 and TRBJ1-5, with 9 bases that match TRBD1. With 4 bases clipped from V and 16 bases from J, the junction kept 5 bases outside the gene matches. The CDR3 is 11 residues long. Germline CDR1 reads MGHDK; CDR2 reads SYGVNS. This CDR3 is CASSGDRVIHF. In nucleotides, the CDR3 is TGTGCCAGCAGTGGGGACAGGGTAATACATTTT.

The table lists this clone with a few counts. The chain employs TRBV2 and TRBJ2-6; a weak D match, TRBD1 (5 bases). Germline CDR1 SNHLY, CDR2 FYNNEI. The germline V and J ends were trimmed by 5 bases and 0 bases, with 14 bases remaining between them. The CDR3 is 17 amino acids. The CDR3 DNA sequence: TGTGCCAGCAGTTGGGGCTCCAGAAGCTCTGGGGCCAACGTCCTGACTTTC. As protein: CASSWGSRSSGANVLTF.

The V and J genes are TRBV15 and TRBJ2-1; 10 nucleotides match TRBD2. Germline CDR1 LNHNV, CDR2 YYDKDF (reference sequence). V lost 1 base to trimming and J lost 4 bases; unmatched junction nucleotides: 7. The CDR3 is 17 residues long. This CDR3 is CATSRGGGAGGYNEQFF. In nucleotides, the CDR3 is TGTGCCACCAGCAGAGGGGGGGGAGCGGGAGGGTACAATGAGCAGTTCTTC.

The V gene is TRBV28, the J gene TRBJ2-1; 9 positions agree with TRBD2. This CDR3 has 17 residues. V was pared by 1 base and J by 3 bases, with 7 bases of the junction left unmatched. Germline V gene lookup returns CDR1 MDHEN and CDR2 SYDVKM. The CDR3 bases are TGTGCCAGCAGTTTATCGGCCGCTAGCGGGAACTACAATGAGCAGTTCTTC. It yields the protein CASSLSAASGNYNEQFF. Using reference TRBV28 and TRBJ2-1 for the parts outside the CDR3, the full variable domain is DVKVTQSSRYLVKRTGEKVFLECVQDMDHENMFWYRQDPGLGLRLIYFSYDVKMKEKGDIPEGYSVSREKKERFSLILESASTNQTSMYLCASSLSAASGNYNEQFFGPGTRLTVL.

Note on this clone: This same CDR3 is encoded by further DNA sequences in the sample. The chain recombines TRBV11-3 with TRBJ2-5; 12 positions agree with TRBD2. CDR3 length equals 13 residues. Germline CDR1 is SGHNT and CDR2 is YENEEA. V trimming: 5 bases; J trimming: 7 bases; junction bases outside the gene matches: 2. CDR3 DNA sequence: TGTGCCAGCAGCCCGGGACTAGCGGGGACCCAGTACTTC. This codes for CASSPGLAGTQYF.